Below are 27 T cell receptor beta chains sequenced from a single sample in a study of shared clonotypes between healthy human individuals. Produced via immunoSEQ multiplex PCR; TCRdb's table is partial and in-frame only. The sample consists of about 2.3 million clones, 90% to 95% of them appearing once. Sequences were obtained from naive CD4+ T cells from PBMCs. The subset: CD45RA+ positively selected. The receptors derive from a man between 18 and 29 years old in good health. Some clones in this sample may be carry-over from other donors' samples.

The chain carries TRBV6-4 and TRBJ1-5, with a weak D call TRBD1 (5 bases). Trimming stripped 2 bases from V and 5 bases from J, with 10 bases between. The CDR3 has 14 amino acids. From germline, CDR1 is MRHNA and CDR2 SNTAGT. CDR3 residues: CASSDRGEDQPQHF. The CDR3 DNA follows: TGTGCCAGCAGTGACAGGGGAGAGGATCAGCCCCAGCATTTT.

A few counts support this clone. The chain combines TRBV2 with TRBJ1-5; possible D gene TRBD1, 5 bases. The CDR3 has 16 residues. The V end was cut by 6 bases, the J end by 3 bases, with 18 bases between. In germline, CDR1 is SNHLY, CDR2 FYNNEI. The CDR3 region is CASRDPDLGLNQPQHF. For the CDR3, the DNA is TGTGCCAGCAGGGATCCGGACCTGGGGCTCAATCAGCCCCAGCATTTT.

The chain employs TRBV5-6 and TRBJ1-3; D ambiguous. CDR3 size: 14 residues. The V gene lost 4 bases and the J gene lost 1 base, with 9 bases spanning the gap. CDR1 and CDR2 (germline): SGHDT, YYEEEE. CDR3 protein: CASSPLRSGNTIYF. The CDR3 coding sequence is TGTGCCAGCAGCCCTCTTAGATCTGGAAACACCATATATTTT.

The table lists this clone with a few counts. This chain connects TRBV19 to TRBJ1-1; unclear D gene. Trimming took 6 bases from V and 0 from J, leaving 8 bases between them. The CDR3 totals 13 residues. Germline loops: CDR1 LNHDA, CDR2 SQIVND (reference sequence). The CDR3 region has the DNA TGTGCCAGTAGCGGGATGATGAACACTGAAGCTTTCTTT. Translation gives CASSGMMNTEAFF.

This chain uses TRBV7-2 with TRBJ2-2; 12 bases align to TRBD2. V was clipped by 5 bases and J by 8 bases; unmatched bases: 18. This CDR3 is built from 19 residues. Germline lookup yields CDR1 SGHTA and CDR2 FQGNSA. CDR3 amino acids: CASSLVPGGPSGREGELFF. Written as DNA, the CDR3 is TGTGCCAGCAGCCTAGTACCCGGGGGGCCTAGCGGGAGGGAAGGGGAGCTGTTTTTT.

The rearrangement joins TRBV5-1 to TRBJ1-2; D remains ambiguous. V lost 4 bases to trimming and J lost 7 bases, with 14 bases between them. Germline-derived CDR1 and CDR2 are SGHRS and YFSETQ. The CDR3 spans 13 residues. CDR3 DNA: TGCGCCAGCAGCCCCAACGGGCCGGGTGGCTACACCTTC. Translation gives CASSPNGPGGYTF.

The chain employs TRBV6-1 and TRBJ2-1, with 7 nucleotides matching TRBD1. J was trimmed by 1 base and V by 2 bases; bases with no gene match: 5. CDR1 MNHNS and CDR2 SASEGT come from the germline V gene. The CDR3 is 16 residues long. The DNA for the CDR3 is TGTGCCAGCAGTGAACGTACAGGGGATTCCTACAATGAGCAGTTCTTC. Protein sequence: CASSERTGDSYNEQFF.

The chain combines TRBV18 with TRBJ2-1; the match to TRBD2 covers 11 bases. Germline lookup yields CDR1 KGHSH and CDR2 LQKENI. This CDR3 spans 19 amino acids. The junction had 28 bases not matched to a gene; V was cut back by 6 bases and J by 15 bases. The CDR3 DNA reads TGTGCCAGCTCGCTAAACCCGGGACTAGCGGTCCCGAGCGTGTCCGAGTGGTTCTTC. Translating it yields CASSLNPGLAVPSVSEWFF.

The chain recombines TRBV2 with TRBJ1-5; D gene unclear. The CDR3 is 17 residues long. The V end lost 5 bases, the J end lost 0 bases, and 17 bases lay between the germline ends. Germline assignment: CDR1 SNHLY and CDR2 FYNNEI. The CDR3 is CASSPLKGPLSNQPQHF. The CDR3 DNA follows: TGTGCCAGCAGTCCGCTGAAGGGTCCCCTTAGCAATCAGCCCCAGCATTTT.

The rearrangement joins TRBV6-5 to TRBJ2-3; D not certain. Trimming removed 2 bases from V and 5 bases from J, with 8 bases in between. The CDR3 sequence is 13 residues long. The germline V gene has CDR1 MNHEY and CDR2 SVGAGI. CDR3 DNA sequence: TGTGCCAGCAGTTACATTTTTTTAGATACGCAGTATTTT. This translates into CASSYIFLDTQYF.

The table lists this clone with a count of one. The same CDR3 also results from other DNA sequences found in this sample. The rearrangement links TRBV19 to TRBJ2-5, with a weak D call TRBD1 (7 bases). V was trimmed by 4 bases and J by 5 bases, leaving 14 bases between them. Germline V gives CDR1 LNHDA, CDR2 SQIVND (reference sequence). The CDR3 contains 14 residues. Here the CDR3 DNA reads TGTGCCAGTAGTACGACAGGGAGCGGGGAGACCCAGTACTTC. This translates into CASSTTGSGETQYF.

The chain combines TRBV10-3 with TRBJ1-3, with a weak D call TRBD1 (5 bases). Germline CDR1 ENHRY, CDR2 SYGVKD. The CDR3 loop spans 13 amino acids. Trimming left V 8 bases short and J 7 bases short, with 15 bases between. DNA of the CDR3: TGTGCCATCGCGAGGGGCGAGGCGAACACCATATATTTT. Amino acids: CAIARGEANTIYF.

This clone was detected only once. The CDR3 here is CASSLIASGNEQFF. The CDR3 DNA reads as TGTGCCAGCAGCTTAATAGCTAGCGGCAATGAGCAGTTCTTC. The chain is built from TRBV7-3 and TRBJ2-1; 7 bases are shared with TRBD2. Trimming at V came to 1 base and at J to 6 bases, leaving 3 bases not matched to a gene. Germline V gives CDR1 SGHTA, CDR2 FQGTGA. This CDR3 is 14 amino acids long.

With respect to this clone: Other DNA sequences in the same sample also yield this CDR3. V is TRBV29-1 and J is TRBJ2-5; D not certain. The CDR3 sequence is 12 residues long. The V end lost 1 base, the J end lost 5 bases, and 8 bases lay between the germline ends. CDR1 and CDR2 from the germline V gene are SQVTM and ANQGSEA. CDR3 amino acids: CSVEGGSETQYF. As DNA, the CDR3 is TGCAGCGTTGAAGGGGGTTCGGAGACCCAGTACTTC.

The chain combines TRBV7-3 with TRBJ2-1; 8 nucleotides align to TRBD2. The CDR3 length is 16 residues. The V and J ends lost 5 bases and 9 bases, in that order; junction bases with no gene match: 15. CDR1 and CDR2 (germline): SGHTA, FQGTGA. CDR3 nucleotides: TGTGCCAGCAGCCCTGGGTCGGGAGGGCCGAGGAGTGAGCAGTTCTTC. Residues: CASSPGSGGPRSEQFF.

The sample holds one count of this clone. The CDR3: CASNFYAGANVLTF. CDR3 nucleotide sequence: TGCGCCAGCAACTTCTACGCTGGGGCCAACGTCCTGACTTTC. The J gene is TRBJ2-6, the V gene TRBV5-1, with D hard to call. Trimming cost V 6 bases and J 2 bases, with 9 bases left between them. Germline loops: CDR1 SGHRS, CDR2 YFSETQ. The CDR3 extends over 14 amino acids.

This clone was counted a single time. CDR3 bases: TGTGCCAGCAGCTTGGGTCAGGGGGGAGGCTACACCTTC. Residues: CASSLGQGGGYTF. This sequence joins TRBV5-6 and TRBJ1-2, with 7 nucleotides matching TRBD1. Germline CDR1 reads SGHDT; CDR2 reads YYEEEE. Trimming took 0 bases from V and 8 from J; bases not matched to a gene: 4. The CDR3 is made up of 13 amino acids.

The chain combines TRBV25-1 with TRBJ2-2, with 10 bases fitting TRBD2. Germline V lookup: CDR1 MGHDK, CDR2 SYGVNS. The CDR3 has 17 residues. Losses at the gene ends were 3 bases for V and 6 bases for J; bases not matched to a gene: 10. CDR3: CASSDVNLAGVAGELFF. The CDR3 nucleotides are TGTGCCAGCAGTGACGTCAACCTAGCGGGAGTTGCCGGGGAGCTGTTTTTT.

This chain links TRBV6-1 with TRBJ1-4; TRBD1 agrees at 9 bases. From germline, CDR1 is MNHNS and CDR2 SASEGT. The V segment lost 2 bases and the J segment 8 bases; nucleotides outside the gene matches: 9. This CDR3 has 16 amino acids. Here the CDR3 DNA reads TGTGCCAGCAGTGAATGGGGACAGGGTGGGAGAGAAAAACTGTTTTTT. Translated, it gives CASSEWGQGGREKLFF.

The CDR3 bases are TGTGCCAGCAGTTTTCCCTCCGGGCAGGGGAATTCCCCCCTCTATGGCTACACCTTC. Translated, it gives CASSFPSGQGNSPLYGYTF. The chain employs TRBV28 and TRBJ1-2; possible D gene TRBD1, 6 bases. Trimming took off 3 bases at V and 4 bases at J, with 27 bases between the two ends. This CDR3 has 19 amino acids. Looked up from germline, CDR1 is MDHEN and CDR2 is SYDVKM.

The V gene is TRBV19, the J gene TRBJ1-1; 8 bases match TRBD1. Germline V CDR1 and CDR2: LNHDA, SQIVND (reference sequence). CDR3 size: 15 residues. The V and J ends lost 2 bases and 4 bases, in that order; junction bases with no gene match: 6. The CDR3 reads CASSISQGAATEAFF. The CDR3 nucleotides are TGTGCCAGTAGTATAAGTCAGGGGGCGGCCACTGAAGCTTTCTTT.

The CDR3 protein is CASRKPGERDYGYTF. CDR3 nucleotides: TGTGCCAGCAGGAAACCAGGGGAACGGGACTATGGCTACACCTTC. The rearrangement links TRBV11-2 to TRBJ1-2, with D perhaps TRBD1 (6 bases). This CDR3 region has 15 residues. The V end lost 6 bases, the J end lost 3 bases, and 17 bases lay between the germline ends. CDR1 and CDR2 (germline): SGHAT, FQNNGV.

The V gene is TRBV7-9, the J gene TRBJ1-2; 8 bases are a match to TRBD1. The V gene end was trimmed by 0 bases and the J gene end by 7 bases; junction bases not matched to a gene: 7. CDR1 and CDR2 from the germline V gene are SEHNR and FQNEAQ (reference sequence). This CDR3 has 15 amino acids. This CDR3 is CASSLATGGLGGYTF. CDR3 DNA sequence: TGTGCCAGCAGCTTAGCTACAGGGGGACTGGGTGGCTACACCTTC.

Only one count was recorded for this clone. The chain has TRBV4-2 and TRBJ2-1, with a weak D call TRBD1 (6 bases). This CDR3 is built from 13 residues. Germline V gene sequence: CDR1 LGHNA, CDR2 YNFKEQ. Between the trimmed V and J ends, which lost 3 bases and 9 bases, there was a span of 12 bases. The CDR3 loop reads CASSHLQGPEQFF. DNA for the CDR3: TGTGCCAGCAGCCATCTACAGGGCCCTGAGCAGTTCTTC.

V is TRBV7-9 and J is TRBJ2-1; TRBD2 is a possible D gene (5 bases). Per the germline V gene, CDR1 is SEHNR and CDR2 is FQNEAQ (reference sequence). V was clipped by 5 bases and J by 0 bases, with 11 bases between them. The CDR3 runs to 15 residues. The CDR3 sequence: CASSAGPSSYNEQFF. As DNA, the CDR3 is TGTGCCAGCAGCGCGGGCCCGAGCTCCTACAATGAGCAGTTCTTC.

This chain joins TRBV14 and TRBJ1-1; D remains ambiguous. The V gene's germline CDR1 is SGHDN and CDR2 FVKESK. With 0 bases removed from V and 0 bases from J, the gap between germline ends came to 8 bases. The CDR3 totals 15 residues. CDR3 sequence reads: CASSQDLQVNTEAFF. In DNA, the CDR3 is TGTGCCAGCAGCCAAGATCTTCAGGTGAACACTGAAGCTTTCTTT.

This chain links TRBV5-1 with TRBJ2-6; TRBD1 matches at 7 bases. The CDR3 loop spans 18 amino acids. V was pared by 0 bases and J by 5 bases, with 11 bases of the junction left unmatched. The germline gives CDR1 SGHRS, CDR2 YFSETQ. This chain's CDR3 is CASSLVSTGPGWANVLTF. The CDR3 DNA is TGCGCCAGCAGCTTGGTCTCGACAGGGCCCGGGTGGGCCAACGTCCTGACTTTC. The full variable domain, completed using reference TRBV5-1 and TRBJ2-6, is KAGVTQTPRYLIKTRGQQVTLSCSPISGHRSVSWYQQTPGQGLQFLFEYFSETQRNKGNFPGRFSGRQFSNSRSEMNVSTLELGDSALYLCASSLVSTGPGWANVLTFGAGSRLTVL.